The present T cell receptor beta chain was sequenced within a study of blood T cell repertoires in COVID-19 (dated by TCRdb to 2020 to 2021). Study-level background: The collaborator samples originated in the United States, Italy and Spain and spanned the acute and convalescent phases of COVID-19. The prospective study material was composed of cDNA or gDNA derived from T cells, B-cell-depleted T cells, or PBMCs. Deeply sampled blood TCRbeta repertoires from subjects exposed to, actively infected with, or recovered from COVID-19 were included in the dataset. The repertoires were released in a freely available public database meant as a resource for research on the immune response to SARS-CoV-2. The samples were drawn from the first 160 participants of the ongoing ImmuneRACE study and from roughly 1,300 subjects provided by 6 global collaborators. Nearly every sample came with metadata listing a de-identified subject ID, COVID-19 status, age in years and sex. Where available, HLA class I and class II types were obtained from metadata supplied by the sample provider rather than from assay-based typing. The paper's findings and limits, for the study overall: The amount of clinical and demographic metadata varied by source and participant and was provided uncurated.

TCRbeta CDR3 regions were amplified from genomic DNA by means of the immunoSEQ Assay, a bias-controlled multiplex PCR. The authors processed their data as follows. Within the assay, amplification of reference gene primers was used to estimate how many nucleated cells each sample contained. To quantify the absolute abundance of each unique TCRbeta CDR3 rearrangement, sequence reads were collapsed and filtered. For each sample, productive Simpson clonality was calculated as the square root of Simpson's diversity index over productive rearrangements. This immuneACCESS table, as held by TCRdb, lists in-frame sequences with V and J called but not all clones. Of the missing ones, under half trace to an unresolved V gene in checked studies; the others have no known cause. That table supplies the V and J calls and clone size; D and trimming were determined from the DNA. The sample data list 130,000 or so clones, and 81% of these were observed just once. Of the sample, roughly 9% falls within the top ten clones.

A note on this clone: The clone's antigen remains unknown. Within one base of it there is no much larger clone, and no base qualities were kept.

CDR1 and CDR2 (MNHEY, SMNVEV) derive from the germline V gene (reference sequence). Unmatched junction bases come to 5, with V trimmed by 5 bases and J by 10 bases. The CDR3 numbers 14 residues from cysteine through phenylalanine. Only the CDR3 DNA stays, 42 bases, in frame from base 1. Whole blood was collected in K2EDTA tubes by collaborating institutions according to the institutions' own protocols. For TCRbeta analysis, collaborators shipped samples in one of three forms: frozen whole blood, isolated PBMCs, or DNA extracted from either of those sample types. Specimen: peripheral blood. This TCR was sampled from a woman aged 60-70 years with active or convalescent COVID-19. The rearrangement combines TRBV27 with TRBJ1-6; the central 10 bases match TRBD1. The DNA reads as follows: TGTGCCAGCAGTGCGGACAGGGGGAGGTCACCCCTCCACTTT. It is translated as CASSADRGRSPLHF.